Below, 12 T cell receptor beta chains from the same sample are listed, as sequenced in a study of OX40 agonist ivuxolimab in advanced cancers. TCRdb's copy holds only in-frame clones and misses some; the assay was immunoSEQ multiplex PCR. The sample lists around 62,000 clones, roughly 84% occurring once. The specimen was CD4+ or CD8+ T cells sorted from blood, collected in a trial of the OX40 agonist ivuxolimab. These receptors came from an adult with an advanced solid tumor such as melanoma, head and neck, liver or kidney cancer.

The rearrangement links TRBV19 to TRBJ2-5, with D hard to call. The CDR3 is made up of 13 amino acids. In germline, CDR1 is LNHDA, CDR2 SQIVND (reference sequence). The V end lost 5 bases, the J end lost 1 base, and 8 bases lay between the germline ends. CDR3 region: CASSPSVQETQYF. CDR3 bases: TGTGCCAGTAGTCCCTCAGTCCAAGAGACCCAGTACTTC.

CDR3 sequence reads: CASSLDGYNSPLHF. The CDR3 nucleotides read TGTGCCAGCAGCTTGGACGGTTATAATTCACCCCTCCACTTT. This chain joins TRBV25-1 and TRBJ1-6; D remains ambiguous. The CDR3 is 14 residues long. With 6 bases removed from V and 4 bases from J, the gap between germline ends came to 10 bases. Germline V CDR1 and CDR2: MGHDK, SYGVNS.

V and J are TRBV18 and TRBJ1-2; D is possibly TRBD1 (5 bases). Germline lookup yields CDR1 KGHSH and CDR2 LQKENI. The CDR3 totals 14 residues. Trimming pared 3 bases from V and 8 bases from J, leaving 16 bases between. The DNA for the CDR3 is TGTGCCAGCTCACCCCCGTCCCCTAACAGGGGCTACACCTTC. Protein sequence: CASSPPSPNRGYTF.

The CDR3 is CASSPAGIDEKLFF. The CDR3 nucleotides read TGCGCCAGCAGCCCCGCCGGCATTGATGAAAAACTGTTTTTT. The chain has TRBV4-3 and TRBJ1-4; D ambiguous. CDR3 length equals 14 residues. Trimming shortened V by 4 bases and J by 6 bases, and 12 bases separated the two germline ends. Germline V gene sequence: CDR1 LGHNA, CDR2 YSLEER.

CDR3 coding DNA: TGTGCCAGCAGCAGTGTACAATCAGGGCTTTGGTACTTC. Its protein product is CASSSVQSGLWYF. This chain links TRBV11-2 with TRBJ2-5; D is possibly TRBD1 (5 bases). The CDR3 is 13 residues long. Germline V lookup: CDR1 SGHAT, CDR2 FQNNGV. Deletions cut 5 bases from V and 13 bases from J, with 20 bases between.

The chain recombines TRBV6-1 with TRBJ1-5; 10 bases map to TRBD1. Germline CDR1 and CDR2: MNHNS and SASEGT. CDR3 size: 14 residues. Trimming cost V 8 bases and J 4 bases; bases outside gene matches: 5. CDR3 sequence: CASRRQGANQPQHF. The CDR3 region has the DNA TGTGCCAGCCGGAGACAGGGGGCAAATCAGCCCCAGCATTTT.

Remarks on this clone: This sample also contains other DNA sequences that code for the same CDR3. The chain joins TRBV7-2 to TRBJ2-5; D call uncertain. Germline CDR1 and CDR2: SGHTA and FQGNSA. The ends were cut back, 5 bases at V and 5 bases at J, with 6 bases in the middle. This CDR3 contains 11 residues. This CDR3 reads CASSPQETQYF. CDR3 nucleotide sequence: TGTGCCAGCAGCCCGCAGGAGACCCAGTACTTC.

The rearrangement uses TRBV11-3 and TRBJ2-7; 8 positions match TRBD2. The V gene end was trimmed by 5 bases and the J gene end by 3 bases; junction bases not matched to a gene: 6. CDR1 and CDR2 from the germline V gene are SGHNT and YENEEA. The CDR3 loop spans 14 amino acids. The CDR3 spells CASSPGGRIYEQYF. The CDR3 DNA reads TGTGCCAGCAGCCCAGGCGGGAGGATCTACGAGCAGTACTTC.

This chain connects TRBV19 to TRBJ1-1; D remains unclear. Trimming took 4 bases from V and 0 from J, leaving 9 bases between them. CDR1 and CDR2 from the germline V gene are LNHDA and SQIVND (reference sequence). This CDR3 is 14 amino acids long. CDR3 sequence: CASSKYGMNTEAFF. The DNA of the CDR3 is TGTGCCAGTAGTAAGTACGGAATGAACACTGAAGCTTTCTTT.

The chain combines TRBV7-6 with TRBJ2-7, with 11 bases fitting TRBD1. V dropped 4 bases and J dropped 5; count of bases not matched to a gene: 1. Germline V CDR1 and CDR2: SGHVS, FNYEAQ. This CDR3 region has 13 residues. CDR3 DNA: TGTGCCAGCAGCTCGGACAGGGGGCACGAGCAGTACTTC. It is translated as CASSSDRGHEQYF.

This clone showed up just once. The CDR3 nucleotides are TGTGCCAGCAGCTTGTGGGGCGCGTCTGGTGGCTACACCTTC. It translates to CASSLWGASGGYTF. The V gene is TRBV5-4, the J gene TRBJ1-2; a weak D match, TRBD1 (5 bases). Looked up from germline, CDR1 is SGHNT and CDR2 is YYREEE (reference sequence). With 1 base removed from V and 7 bases from J, the gap between germline ends came to 14 bases. The length of the CDR3 is 14 residues.

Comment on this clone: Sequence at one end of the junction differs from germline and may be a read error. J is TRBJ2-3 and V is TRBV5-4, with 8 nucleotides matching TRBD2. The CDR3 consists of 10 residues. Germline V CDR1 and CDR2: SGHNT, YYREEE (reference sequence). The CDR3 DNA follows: TGCGGGGGGGCAACAGATACGCAGTATTTT. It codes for CGGATDTQYF. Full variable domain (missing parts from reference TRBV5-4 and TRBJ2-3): ETGVTQSPTHLIKTRGQQVTLRCSSQSGHNTVSWYQQALGQGPQFIFQYYREEENGRGNFPPRFSGLQFPNYSSELNVNALELDDSALYLCGGATDTQYFGPGTRLTVL.